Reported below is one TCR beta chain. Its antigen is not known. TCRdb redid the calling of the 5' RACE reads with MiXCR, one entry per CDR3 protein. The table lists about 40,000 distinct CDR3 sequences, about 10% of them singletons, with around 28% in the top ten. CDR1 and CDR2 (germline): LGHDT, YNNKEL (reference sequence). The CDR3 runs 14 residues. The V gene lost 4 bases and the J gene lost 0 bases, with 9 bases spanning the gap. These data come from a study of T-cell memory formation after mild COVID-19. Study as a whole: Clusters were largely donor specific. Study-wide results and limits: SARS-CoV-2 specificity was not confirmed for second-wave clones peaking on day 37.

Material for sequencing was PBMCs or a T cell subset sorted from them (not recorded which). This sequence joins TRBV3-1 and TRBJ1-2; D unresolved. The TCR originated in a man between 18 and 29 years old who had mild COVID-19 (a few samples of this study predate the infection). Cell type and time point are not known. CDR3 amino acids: CASSRWTSNYGYTF. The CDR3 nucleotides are TGTGCCAGCAGCCGATGGACTTCTAACTATGGCTACACCTTC.